This entry lists 13 T cell receptor beta chains sequenced from one sample in a study of T cell responses to AZD1222 COVID-19 vaccine. The table came from immunoSEQ multiplex PCR; TCRdb's copy has only in-frame clones and leaves some out. This sample yields approximately 100,000 clones, of which about 90% are seen a single time; 4% to 6% belongs to the top ten. The specimen comprised peripheral blood, sampled on day 0 of AZD1222 vaccination. These receptors came from an adult in good health.

This chain links TRBV5-8 with TRBJ2-1; D not resolved. The germline V gene encodes CDR1 SGHTS and CDR2 YDEGEE. There are 15 residues in the CDR3. V lost 0 bases, J lost 5 bases, and 12 bases lay in between. Here the CDR3 DNA reads TGTGCCAGCAGCTTGGGGGAAAACAGAAACAATGAGCAGTTCTTC. Encoded protein: CASSLGENRNNEQFF.

This sequence joins TRBV28 and TRBJ2-5; a weak D match, TRBD1 (6 bases). Trimming took 7 bases from V and 3 from J, leaving 12 bases between them. This CDR3 is built from 13 residues. Germline V gives CDR1 MDHEN, CDR2 SYDVKM. The CDR3 nucleotides are TGTGCCAGCAAGGCCAGGGGAGAAGAGACCCAGTACTTC. The encoded protein is CASKARGEETQYF.

V is TRBV5-1 and J is TRBJ2-1; 12 bases are shared with TRBD2. Germline trimming cut 4 bases from V and 8 bases from J; bases unmatched to any gene: 10. In germline, CDR1 is SGHRS, CDR2 YFSETQ. The CDR3 extends over 16 amino acids. CDR3 amino acids: CASSALSSGGADEQFF. Here the CDR3 DNA reads TGCGCCAGCAGCGCCCTCTCTAGCGGGGGGGCGGATGAGCAGTTCTTC.

The J gene is TRBJ1-2, the V gene TRBV6-2 or TRBV6-3, with D unresolved. Trimming took 0 bases from V and 8 from J, leaving 4 bases between them. The CDR3 length is 11 residues. Germline loops: CDR1 MNHEY, CDR2 SVGEGT. Written as DNA, the CDR3 is TGTGCCAGCAGTTACTCAGAGGGCTACACCTTC. Translated: CASSYSEGYTF.

The chain joins TRBV27 to TRBJ1-2; unclear D gene. Trimming pared 0 bases from V and 6 bases from J, leaving 11 bases between. The germline CDR1 and CDR2 sequences are MNHEY and SMNVEV (reference sequence). The CDR3 consists of 14 residues. The CDR3 loop reads CASSLSERSNGYTF. Here the CDR3 DNA reads TGTGCCAGCAGTTTATCGGAAAGGTCCAATGGCTACACCTTC.

The rearrangement uses TRBV4-1 and TRBJ2-1; 10 positions match TRBD2. The CDR3 has 16 amino acids. Germline loops: CDR1 MGHRA, CDR2 YSYEKL. V was clipped by 0 bases and J by 6 bases; unmatched bases: 5. The CDR3 coding sequence is TGCGCCAGCAGCCAAGAGGAGCGGGGGGGATTCAATGAGCAGTTCTTC. This codes for CASSQEERGGFNEQFF.

The chain links TRBV11-1 to TRBJ2-7, with a weak D call TRBD1 (5 bases). The germline V and J ends were trimmed by 1 base and 3 bases, with 10 bases remaining between them. The CDR3 totals 14 residues. The germline V gene encodes CDR1 SGHAT and CDR2 FQDESV (reference sequence). The CDR3: CASSLEFRDYEQYF. The CDR3 bases are TGTGCCAGCAGCTTAGAATTCAGGGACTACGAGCAGTACTTC.

The chain employs TRBV28 and TRBJ1-2; 7 positions agree with TRBD1. Germline V gene lookup returns CDR1 MDHEN and CDR2 SYDVKM. Trimming at V came to 8 bases and at J to 4 bases, leaving 4 bases not matched to a gene. The CDR3 spans 12 residues. CDR3 residues: CASDRDSYGYTF. The CDR3 DNA sequence: TGTGCCAGCGATCGGGACAGCTATGGCTACACCTTC.

The chain has TRBV7-9 and TRBJ2-3, with D uncertain. The CDR3 contains 13 residues. The germline gives CDR1 SEHNR, CDR2 FQNEAQ (reference sequence). V shed 7 bases and J shed 2 bases, with 10 bases lying between them. CDR3 nucleotides: TGTGCCAGCAACAGAGGTTCCACAGATACGCAGTATTTT. This translates into CASNRGSTDTQYF.

J is TRBJ2-2 and V is TRBV3-1 (or the pseudogene TRBV3-2); D may be TRBD1 (6 bases). Germline V gene sequence: CDR1 LGHDT, CDR2 YNNKEL (reference sequence). This CDR3 is built from 17 residues. Trimming removed 4 bases at V and 1 base at J, with 16 bases between. CDR3 in DNA: TGTGCCAGCAGCCCAAAGCGCGAACAGGGGAACACCGGGGAGCTGTTTTTT. Translated: CASSPKREQGNTGELFF.

The chain recombines TRBV18 with TRBJ2-3, with D tentatively TRBD1 (5 bases). The germline V gene encodes CDR1 KGHSH and CDR2 LQKENI. CDR3 length: 14 residues. The germline V and J ends were trimmed by 3 bases and 2 bases, with 9 bases remaining between them. The CDR3 DNA reads TGTGCCAGCTCACCGACAGCCTCCACAGATACGCAGTATTTT. This gives the protein CASSPTASTDTQYF.

The chain employs TRBV6-2 or TRBV6-3 and TRBJ1-2; no clear D. The CDR3 has 13 amino acids. The germline V and J ends were trimmed by 1 base and 0 bases, with 3 bases remaining between them. CDR1 is MNHEY and CDR2 is SVGEGT in the germline V gene. The CDR3, as DNA: TGTGCCAGCAGTTACTGGTCTAACTATGGCTACACCTTC. Translating gives CASSYWSNYGYTF.

DNA of the CDR3: TGCGCCAGCAGCCCGCTGGGGGGGAGTGAGCAGTTCTTC. It is translated as CASSPLGGSEQFF. The chain combines TRBV5-1 with TRBJ2-1; 7 nucleotides match TRBD2. CDR3 length equals 13 residues. CDR1 is SGHRS and CDR2 is YFSETQ in the germline V gene. The junction had 7 bases not matched to a gene; V was cut back by 4 bases and J by 9 bases. Full variable domain (remainder filled in from reference TRBV5-1 and TRBJ2-1): KAGVTQTPRYLIKTRGQQVTLSCSPISGHRSVSWYQQTPGQGLQFLFEYFSETQRNKGNFPGRFSGRQFSNSRSEMNVSTLELGDSALYLCASSPLGGSEQFFGPGTRLTVL.